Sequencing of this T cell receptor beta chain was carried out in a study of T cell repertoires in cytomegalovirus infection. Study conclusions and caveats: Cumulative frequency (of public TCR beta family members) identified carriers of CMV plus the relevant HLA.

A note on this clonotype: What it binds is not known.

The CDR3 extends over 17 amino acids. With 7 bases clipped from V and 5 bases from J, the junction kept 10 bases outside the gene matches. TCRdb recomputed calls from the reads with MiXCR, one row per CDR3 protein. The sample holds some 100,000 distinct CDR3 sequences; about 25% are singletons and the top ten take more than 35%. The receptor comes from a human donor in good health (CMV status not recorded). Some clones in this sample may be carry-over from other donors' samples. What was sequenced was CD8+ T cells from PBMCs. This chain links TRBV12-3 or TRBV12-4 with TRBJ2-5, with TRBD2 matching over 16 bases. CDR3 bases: TGTGCCAGCAAAAACGAGGGACTAGCGGGGGGGTATGAGACCCAGTACTTC. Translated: CASKNEGLAGGYETQYF.